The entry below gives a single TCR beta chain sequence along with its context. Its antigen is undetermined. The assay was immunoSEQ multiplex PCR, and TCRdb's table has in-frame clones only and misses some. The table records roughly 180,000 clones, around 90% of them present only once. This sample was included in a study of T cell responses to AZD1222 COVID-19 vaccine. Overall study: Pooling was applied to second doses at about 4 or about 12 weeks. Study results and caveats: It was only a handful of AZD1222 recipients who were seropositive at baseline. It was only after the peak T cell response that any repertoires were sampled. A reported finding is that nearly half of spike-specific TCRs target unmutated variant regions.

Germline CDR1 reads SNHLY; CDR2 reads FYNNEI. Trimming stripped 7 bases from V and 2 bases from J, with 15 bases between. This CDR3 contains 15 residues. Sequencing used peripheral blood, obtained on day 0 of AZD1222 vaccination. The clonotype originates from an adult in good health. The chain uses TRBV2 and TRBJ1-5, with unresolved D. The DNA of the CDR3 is TGTGCCAGCAACTTAGTCGGGGTTGGCAATCAGCCCCAGCATTTT. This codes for CASNLVGVGNQPQHF. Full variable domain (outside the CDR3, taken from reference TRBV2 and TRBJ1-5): EPEVTQTPSHQVTQMGQEVILRCVPISNHLYFYWYRQILGQKVEFLVSFYNNEISEKSEIFDDQFSVERPDGSNFTLKIRSTKLEDSAMYFCASNLVGVGNQPQHFGDGTRLSIL.